This T cell receptor beta chain was sequenced for a study of CD4 T cells in relation to SARS-CoV-2 and coronaviruses. Overall study: PBMCs were cultured with antigen for less than twelve days before TCR beta sequencing.

Study conclusions and caveats: This crossreactivity analysis covered spike protein alone, no other viral proteins.

J lost 2 bases, V lost 4 bases, and 12 bases had no gene match. Germline V lookup: CDR1 MGHRA, CDR2 YSYEKL. This CDR3 is 17 amino acids long. About this clone: The antigen is not known.

The unexposed donors gave CD4+ T cells in about 2010-2019, prior to COVID-19. CD4+ T cells were isolated from the cells after about nine days of culture. As cell numbers allowed, unexposed-donor CD4+ T cells faced SARS-CoV-2 S/N and four cold-coronavirus spikes. Here immunoSEQ multiplex PCR was the method, and the copy in TCRdb shows in-frame clones only, minus some. Seen here are 20,000 to 25,000 clones, over 65% observed once, and the top ten hold around a sixth. This receptor was identified in a human donor in good health. The sequencing sample was made of CD4+ T cells from PBMCs, cultured in vitro. The chain uses TRBV4-1 and TRBJ2-7, with 9 nucleotides matching TRBD2. CDR3 region: CASSLESGLALPYEQYF. The DNA of the CDR3 is TGCGCCAGCAGCCTAGAATCTGGACTAGCGCTCCCCTACGAGCAGTACTTC.